This TCR beta chain was captured by sequencing in a study of shared clonotypes between healthy human individuals. A note on this clone: Its antigen is currently unknown.

Repertoires were generated with immunoSEQ multiplex PCR, while TCRdb's copy carries only in-frame clones and drops some. The sample yields approximately 2,300,000 clones, less than 95% seen once. V was clipped by 7 bases and J by 4 bases, with 19 bases between them. CDR3 size: 15 residues. Germline CDR1 SEHNR, CDR2 FQNEAQ (reference sequence). Study conclusions and caveats: The study found lower generation probabilities in non-shared clonotypes than in those shared by all four donors.

This TCR derives from a man aged 18 to 35 in good health. Some clones in this sample may be carry-over from other donors' samples. Sequencing input: naive CD4+ T cells from PBMCs. Subset given: CD45RA+ positively selected. The chain recombines TRBV7-9 with TRBJ1-1, with D unresolved. CDR3 in amino acids: CASTPGDGLGTEAFF. CDR3 bases: TGTGCCAGCACCCCGGGAGACGGGTTGGGCACTGAAGCTTTCTTT.